The TCR beta chain described here comes from a study of T cell responses to AZD1222 COVID-19 vaccine. Generated by immunoSEQ multiplex PCR, the TCRdb table keeps only in-frame clones and is missing some. The sample contains about 100,000 clones, about 90% of which appear only once. The CDR3 spans 16 residues. V was clipped by 9 bases and J by 1 base; unmatched bases: 6. Germline V gives CDR1 LNHDA, CDR2 SQIVND (reference sequence). Sequenced material: peripheral blood, taken 28 days after the second AZD1222 dose. This TCR was sampled from an adult who received the AZD1222 COVID-19 vaccine. The chain recombines TRBV19 with TRBJ2-6, with 10 bases that match TRBD1. CDR3 sequence: CASNDRGRSGANVLTF. Here the CDR3 DNA reads TGTGCCAGCAACGACAGGGGGCGGTCTGGGGCCAACGTCCTGACTTTC.